This paragraph reports one TCR beta chain. The data originate from a study of graft-versus-host responses after intestinal transplantation. TCRdb's table, derived via immunoSEQ multiplex PCR, lists solely in-frame clones and lacks some. The table records about 98,000 clones, roughly 83% of them present only once. Sample: PBMCs, taken 255 days after intestinal transplant. The TCR comes from a human patient who received an intestinal transplant, so some T cells may come from the graft donor.

CDR3 bases: TGTGCCAGTAGTACATCCGGGACAGGGGGACGAGAGACCCAGTACTTC. Amino acids: CASSTSGTGGRETQYF. The chain recombines TRBV19 with TRBJ2-5; the match to TRBD1 covers 11 bases. The length of the CDR3 is 16 residues. Trimming at V came to 4 bases and at J to 4 bases, leaving 8 bases not matched to a gene. CDR1 is LNHDA and CDR2 is SQIVND in the germline V gene (reference sequence).